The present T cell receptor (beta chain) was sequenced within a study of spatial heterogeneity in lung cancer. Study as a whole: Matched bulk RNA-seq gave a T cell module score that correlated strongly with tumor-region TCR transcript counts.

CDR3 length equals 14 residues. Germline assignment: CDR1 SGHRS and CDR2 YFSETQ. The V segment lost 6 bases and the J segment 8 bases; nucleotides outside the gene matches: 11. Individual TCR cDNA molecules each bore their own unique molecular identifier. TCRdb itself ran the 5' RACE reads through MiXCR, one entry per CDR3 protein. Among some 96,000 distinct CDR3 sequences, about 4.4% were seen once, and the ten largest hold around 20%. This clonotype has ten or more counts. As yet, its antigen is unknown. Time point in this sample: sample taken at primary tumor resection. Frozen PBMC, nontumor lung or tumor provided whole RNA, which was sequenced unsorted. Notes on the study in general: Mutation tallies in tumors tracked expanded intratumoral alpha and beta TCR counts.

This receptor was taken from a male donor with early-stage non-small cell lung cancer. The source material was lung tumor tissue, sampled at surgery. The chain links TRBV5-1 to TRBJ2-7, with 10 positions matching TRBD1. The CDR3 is CASTPTGTGAQQYF. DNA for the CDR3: TGCGCCAGCACCCCTACCGGGACAGGGGCCCAGCAGTACTTC. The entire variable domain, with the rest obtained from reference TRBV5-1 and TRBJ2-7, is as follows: KAGVTQTPRYLIKTRGQQVTLSCSPISGHRSVSWYQQTPGQGLQFLFEYFSETQRNKGNFPGRFSGRQFSNSRSEMNVSTLELGDSALYLCASTPTGTGAQQYFGPGTRLTVT.